The 13 T cell receptor beta chains given below trace back to one sample, sequenced in a study of regulatory T cells in long-lasting Graves disease. The time point: persistent/refractory GD, antithyroid drugs over 5 years with positive TRAb. From RNA extracted from PBMCs, the TCR library was made. The authors built TCR beta libraries using iRepertoire HTBI primers and Arm-PCR of CDR3 regions. TCRdb reprocessed the multiplex PCR reads via MiXCR and lists one record per CDR3 protein. The sample records approximately 380,000 distinct CDR3 sequences, less than 25% being singletons. Material: peripheral blood mononuclear cells (PBMCs), obtained when the disease was refractory, from a patient treated with antithyroid drugs. The receptors were gathered from a female donor with Graves disease.

This clonotype was seen at least ten times. V usage is TRBV28 and J usage is TRBJ2-2; D assignment may be TRBD1 or TRBD2 (5 bases each). This CDR3 has 17 amino acids. Deletions cut 1 base from V and 4 bases from J, with 16 bases between. Germline CDR1 MDHEN, CDR2 SYDVKM. CDR3 sequence: CASSLLTSGLGTGELFF. The CDR3 DNA sequence: TGTGCCAGCAGTTTATTGACATCGGGGCTGGGCACCGGGGAGCTGTTTTTT.

Ten or more counts support this clonotype. This chain joins TRBV11-2 and TRBJ1-6; D unclear. The CDR3 loop spans 11 amino acids. V dropped 0 bases and J dropped 9 bases, with 0 bases sitting between them. Germline CDR1 reads SGHAT; CDR2 reads FQNNGV. For the CDR3, the DNA is TGTGCCAGCAGCTTAGATTCACCCCTCCACTTT. Protein product: CASSLDSPLHF.

The V call is TRBV7-9, the J call TRBJ2-1, with D tentatively TRBD1 (5 bases). Trimming stripped 0 bases from V and 9 bases from J, with 21 bases between. The CDR3 runs to 17 residues. CDR1 and CDR2 from the germline V gene are SEHNR and FQNEAQ (reference sequence). CDR3 region: CASSLALQGQALGEQFF. The CDR3 DNA reads TGTGCCAGCAGCTTAGCGCTCCAGGGTCAGGCCCTCGGTGAGCAGTTCTTC.

This chain uses TRBV20-1 with TRBJ2-7; TRBD2 matches at 7 bases. V shed 0 bases and J 3 bases; nucleotides not matched to a gene: 8. CDR1 is DFQATT, CDR2 SNEGSKA, per germline (reference sequence). This CDR3 is 15 amino acids long. CDR3 bases: TGCAGTGCTAGAGATGTGGGAGCGGGGAACTACGAGCAGTACTTC. This codes for CSARDVGAGNYEQYF.

This clonotype has a handful of counts. This chain uses TRBV4-3 with TRBJ2-7; 12 nucleotides match TRBD2. Germline values: CDR1 LGHNA, CDR2 YSLEER. V was pared by 0 bases and J by 5 bases, with 8 bases of the junction left unmatched. The CDR3 sequence is 17 residues long. Here the CDR3 reads CASSQDWLAGGRDEQYF. The CDR3 DNA reads as TGCGCCAGCAGCCAAGATTGGCTAGCGGGAGGGCGGGACGAGCAGTACTTC.

This clonotype was counted many times. The chain couples TRBV27 to TRBJ2-5; 10 bases fit TRBD2. The junction had 5 bases not matched to a gene; V was cut back by 0 bases and J by 4 bases. In germline, CDR1 is MNHEY, CDR2 SMNVEV (reference sequence). The CDR3 has 16 amino acids. The CDR3 region is CASSLSASGRRETQYF. In nucleotides, the CDR3 is TGTGCCAGCAGTTTATCGGCTAGCGGGAGACGAGAGACCCAGTACTTC.

Worth noting for this clonotype: A far larger clone is only one base removed, so a read error is likely. The conserved closing phenylalanine or tryptophan is absent in this CDR3, likely reflecting a read error. The V and J genes are TRBV7-2 and TRBJ1-1; D is ambiguous. The germline V and J ends were trimmed by 6 bases and 8 bases, with 10 bases remaining between them. Germline CDR1 is SGHTA and CDR2 is FQGNSA. The CDR3 has 11 residues. The CDR3 reads CASSVVNEAFC. CDR3 nucleotides: TGTGCCAGCAGTGTCGTAAACGAAGCTTTCTGT.

A word on this clonotype: This sequence may be a read error, since a much larger clone differs from it by one base. This chain joins TRBV7-2 and TRBJ2-7; D perhaps matches TRBD1 (6 bases). The V end was cut by 2 bases, the J end by 3 bases, with 14 bases between. CDR1 is SGHTA, CDR2 FQGNSA, per germline. This CDR3 is 15 amino acids long. The CDR3 here is CASSLWQGPLYEQYF. The DNA for the CDR3 is TGTGCCAGCAGCTTATGGCAGGGGCCCCTCTACGAGCAGTACTTC.

About this clonotype: This could be a read error, since a much larger clone is one nucleotide away. The rearrangement uses TRBV6-1 and TRBJ2-5, with D possibly TRBD1 on 6 matching bases. Germline assignment: CDR1 MNHNS and CDR2 SASEGT. This CDR3 is built from 14 residues. The CDR3 spells CASRQDRTLETRYF. CDR3 coding DNA: TGTGCCAGCAGGCAAGACAGGACCCTAGAGACCCGGTACTTC.

The table lists this clonotype with a few counts. The rearrangement uses TRBV20-1 and TRBJ2-7; D is perhaps TRBD1 (5 bases). Germline lookup yields CDR1 DFQATT and CDR2 SNEGSKA (reference sequence). The length of the CDR3 is 15 residues. Between the trimmed V and J ends, which lost 1 base and 2 bases, there was a span of 15 bases. CDR3 residues: CSARVPTANPYEQYF. In DNA, the CDR3 is TGCAGTGCTAGAGTACCGACAGCCAACCCCTACGAGCAGTACTTC.

The gene calls are TRBV28 and TRBJ2-2, with 7 positions matching TRBD1. The CDR3 runs 15 residues. The V and J ends lost 8 bases and 5 bases, in that order; junction bases with no gene match: 11. Germline V gives CDR1 MDHEN, CDR2 SYDVKM. The CDR3: CASWEKRQGTGELFF. For the CDR3, the DNA is TGTGCCAGCTGGGAGAAGAGACAGGGAACCGGGGAGCTGTTTTTT.

The J gene is TRBJ2-5, the V gene TRBV7-3, with 7 bases fitting TRBD2. With V trimmed by 5 bases and J by 5 bases, 8 bases remained unmatched. The germline gives CDR1 SGHTA, CDR2 FQGTGA. The CDR3 is 14 amino acids. Here the CDR3 DNA reads TGTGCCAGCAGCCCTCTCGGGGGGTCGGAGACCCAGTACTTC. Translating gives CASSPLGGSETQYF. Variable domain in full (rest from reference TRBV7-3 and TRBJ2-5): GAGVSQTPSNKVTEKGKYVELRCDPISGHTALYWYRQSLGQGPEFLIYFQGTGAADDSGLPNDRFFAVRPEGSVSTLKIQRTERGDSAVYLCASSPLGGSETQYFGPGTRLLVL.

This clonotype was counted at least ten times. The gene calls are TRBV7-2 and TRBJ2-5; 11 bases are shared with TRBD2. The CDR3 consists of 16 residues. Germline values: CDR1 SGHTA, CDR2 FQGNSA. Germline trimming cut 1 base from V and 4 bases from J; bases unmatched to any gene: 5. As DNA, the CDR3 is TGTGCCAGCAGCTTAGTCCCTAGCGGGAGGATAGAGACCCAGTACTTC. This gives the protein CASSLVPSGRIETQYF.